This record covers a single TCR beta chain. The entry originates in a study of blood T cell repertoires in COVID-19. Study-level information: From T cells, B-cell-depleted T cells, or PBMCs came the material, which was cDNA or gDNA.

This CDR3 contains 13 residues. V was cut by 1 base and J by 10 bases, with 10 bases left in between. The V gene's germline CDR1 is LGHDT and CDR2 YNNKEL (reference sequence). Data came from immunoSEQ multiplex PCR; TCRdb stores just in-frame clones and leaves some out. The sample lists about 36,000 clones; more than 60% were seen once. The sample consisted of peripheral blood. This receptor was taken from a man in his fifties or sixties with active COVID-19. The chain is built from TRBV3-1 (or the pseudogene TRBV3-2) and TRBJ2-2; D ambiguous. In DNA form, the CDR3 reads TGTGCCAGCAGCCAAGTTGGGCCATTGGAGCTGTTTTTT. Encoded protein: CASSQVGPLELFF.